This TCR beta chain comes out of a study of blood T cell repertoires in COVID-19. As handled by the study authors: By means of reference gene primer amplification, nucleated cell counts were estimated. Sequenced by immunoSEQ multiplex PCR; TCRdb stores in-frame clones only, minus some. V, J and clone size were drawn from that table, and D and trimming were deduced from the DNA. The sample includes around 250,000 clones, approximately 84% seen only once; the top ten take roughly 3.1%. J gave up 4 bases and V 5 bases, and 10 bases lay outside the gene matches. The CDR3 is made up of 17 amino acids. Germline V gene lookup returns CDR1 SGHTA and CDR2 FQGNSA. Participants were aged about 18 to 100 years, lived in around 25 US areas, and enrolled virtually. Assignment of participants to cohorts was predicated upon participant-reported clinical history. Donors in Cohort 3 counted as recovered after two negative PCRs, clearance, or symptom resolution.

V usage is TRBV7-2 and J usage is TRBJ2-3; 12 bases align to TRBD2. Input material: PBMCs or T cells enriched from blood (not recorded which). The TCR sequence derives from a man in his fifties who had recovered from COVID-19. The CDR3 DNA reads TGTGCCAGCAGCATGGGCCTAGCGGGGGGGCCGGCAGATACGCAGTATTTT. It specifies CASSMGLAGGPADTQYF.